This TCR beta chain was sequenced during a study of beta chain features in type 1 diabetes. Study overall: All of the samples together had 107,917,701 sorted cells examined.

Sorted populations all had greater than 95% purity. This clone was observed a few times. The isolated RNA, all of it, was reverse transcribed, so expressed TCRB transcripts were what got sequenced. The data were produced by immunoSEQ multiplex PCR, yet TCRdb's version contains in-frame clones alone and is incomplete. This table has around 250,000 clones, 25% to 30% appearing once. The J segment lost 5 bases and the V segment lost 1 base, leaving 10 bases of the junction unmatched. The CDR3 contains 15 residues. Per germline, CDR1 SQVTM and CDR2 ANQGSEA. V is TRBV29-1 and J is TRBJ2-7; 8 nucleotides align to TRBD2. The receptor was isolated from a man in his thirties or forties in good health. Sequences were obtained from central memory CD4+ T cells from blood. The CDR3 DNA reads TGCAGCGTTGAAGGAAGACCGGGAGGGCCCAACGAGCAGTACTTC. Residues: CSVEGRPGGPNEQYF.